The 27 T cell receptor beta chains below all came from one sample that was sequenced in a study of CD8 T cells in ankylosing spondylitis. No antigen has been identified for these receptors. MiXCR, run by TCRdb on the 5' RACE reads, gives a single entry per CDR3 protein. The sample holds about 540,000 distinct CDR3 sequences, over 9.5% seen once. General study findings and limits: A motif in TCR beta, a set of about 8 highly homologous variants, appeared characteristic of ankylosing spondylitis blood.

The sequenced material came from blood, either unsorted or a sorted T cell fraction (not recorded which). The source is a male donor with ankylosing spondylitis.

The V and J genes are TRBV5-1 and TRBJ2-3; a possible D gene is TRBD1 (5 bases). The germline gives CDR1 SGHRS, CDR2 YFSETQ. V shed 0 bases and J shed 4 bases, with 12 bases lying between them. The CDR3 runs 15 residues. In DNA form, the CDR3 reads TGCGCCAGCAGCTTGGGACAGACGGTCGCAGATACGCAGTATTTT. This codes for CASSLGQTVADTQYF.

This clonotype appeared a few times. The chain is built from TRBV20-1 and TRBJ2-3, with no clear D. The CDR3 runs to 14 residues. In germline, CDR1 is DFQATT, CDR2 SNEGSKA (reference sequence). With 1 base removed from V and 0 bases from J, the gap between germline ends came to 8 bases. The CDR3 spells CSARVDTSTDTQYF. CDR3 nucleotide sequence: TGCAGTGCTAGAGTAGATACTAGCACAGATACGCAGTATTTT.

This clonotype was counted a few times. CDR3 region: CASSQGVRDNSPLHF. Here the CDR3 DNA reads TGTGCCAGCAGCCAAGGGGTACGGGATAATTCACCCCTCCACTTT. This chain joins TRBV3-1 and TRBJ1-6; D is unclear. Germline V CDR1 and CDR2: LGHDT, YNNKEL (reference sequence). The CDR3 contains 15 residues. V dropped 1 base and J dropped 5 bases, with 9 bases sitting between them. Full variable domain (rest looked up from reference TRBV3-1 and TRBJ1-6): DTAVSQTPKYLVTQMGNDKSIKCEQNLGHDTMYWYKQDSKKFLKIMFSYNNKELIINETVPNRFSPKSPDKAHLNLHINSLELGDSAVYFCASSQGVRDNSPLHFGNGTRLTVT.

The chain links TRBV29-1 to TRBJ1-2; D possibly corresponds to TRBD1 (5 bases). Trimming left V 3 bases short and J 7 bases short, with 9 bases between. Germline V lookup: CDR1 SQVTM, CDR2 ANQGSEA. This CDR3 has 11 residues. The chain's CDR3 is CSVEGLGGYTF. The CDR3 DNA is TGCAGCGTTGAGGGGCTGGGTGGCTACACCTTC.

The chain has TRBV7-9 and TRBJ2-7, with 10 bases matching TRBD1. CDR3 length equals 15 residues. V shed 2 bases, J shed 0 bases, and the junction held 1 base outside the gene matches. CDR1 is SEHNR and CDR2 is FQNEAQ in the germline V gene (reference sequence). CDR3 DNA sequence: TGTGCCAGCAGCTTATGGACAGGGGGCTCCTACGAGCAGTACTTC. Amino acids: CASSLWTGGSYEQYF.

The genes are TRBV28 and TRBJ2-7; 9 bases fit TRBD1. This CDR3 comprises 15 residues. The V segment lost 5 bases and the J segment 3 bases; nucleotides outside the gene matches: 8. CDR1 and CDR2 (germline): MDHEN, SYDVKM. The CDR3 reads CASSRPGTGIYEQYV. CDR3 in DNA: TGTGCCAGCAGTCGTCCCGGGACAGGGATCTACGAGCAGTACGTC.

In its sample, this clonotype was seen many times. The rearrangement links TRBV12-3 or TRBV12-4 to TRBJ1-5; D is undetermined. V shed 1 base and J shed 5 bases, with 6 bases lying between them. The CDR3 has 13 residues. DNA of the CDR3: TGTGCCAGCAGTTTAGTGATGGATCAGCCCCAGCATTTT. Protein: CASSLVMDQPQHF.

The CDR3 DNA is TGTGCCAGCAGTTACTCGCGGTCAGGGAGGGAGACCCAGTACTTC. Its translation: CASSYSRSGRETQYF. The chain couples TRBV6-5 to TRBJ2-5; a possible D gene is TRBD2 (6 bases). Germline values: CDR1 MNHEY, CDR2 SVGAGI. The germline V and J ends were trimmed by 0 bases and 5 bases, with 13 bases remaining between them. The CDR3 totals 15 residues.

This clonotype was detected a few times. The rearrangement joins TRBV10-3 to TRBJ2-2; D is undetermined. The germline CDR1 and CDR2 sequences are ENHRY and SYGVKD. The CDR3 covers 15 residues. With 7 bases removed from V and 0 bases from J, the gap between germline ends came to 12 bases. In nucleotides, the CDR3 is TGTGCCATCACCCTAGACCCCGCGAACACCGGGGAGCTGTTTTTT. It yields the protein CAITLDPANTGELFF.

The chain carries TRBV10-3 and TRBJ1-5, with TRBD1 matching over 9 bases. The CDR3 extends over 16 amino acids. Losses at the gene ends were 5 bases for V and 1 base for J; bases not matched to a gene: 6. From germline, CDR1 is ENHRY and CDR2 SYGVKD. CDR3 in DNA: TGTGCCATCAGTAATGCGGGACAGGGAAGCAATCAGCCCCAGCATTTT. It translates to CAISNAGQGSNQPQHF.

This clonotype appeared a few times. The chain links TRBV20-1 to TRBJ2-1, with D possibly called TRBD1 or TRBD2 (7 bases each). This CDR3 has 13 amino acids. CDR1 and CDR2 from the germline V gene are DFQATT and SNEGSKA (reference sequence). Trimming took off 3 bases at V and 9 bases at J, with 15 bases between the two ends. CDR3 loop: CSASRQGGGEQFF. The DNA of the CDR3 is TGCAGTGCTAGTAGGCAGGGGGGGGGTGAGCAGTTCTTC.

This clonotype turned up a few times. This rearrangement joins TRBV4-1 to TRBJ1-1, with 8 bases lining up with TRBD1. CDR1 is MGHRA, CDR2 YSYEKL, per germline. V lost 5 bases, J lost 4 bases, and 6 bases stayed unmatched. The CDR3 runs to 14 residues. CDR3 amino acids: CASSYNTGGTEAFF. The CDR3 bases are TGCGCCAGCAGCTATAACACAGGGGGCACTGAAGCTTTCTTT.

The chain recombines TRBV30 with TRBJ1-3; a weak D match, TRBD1 (5 bases). The CDR3 covers 14 residues. V was pared by 3 bases and J by 7 bases, with 16 bases between. The germline gives CDR1 GTSNPN, CDR2 SVGIG (reference sequence). The CDR3 DNA reads as TGTGCCTGGAGCGAGGGGCTGGCGGGGAACACCATATATTTT. It yields the protein CAWSEGLAGNTIYF.

This clonotype was detected ten times or more. V is TRBV7-9 and J is TRBJ2-1; the D is unclear. Germline-derived CDR1 and CDR2 are SEHNR and FQNEAQ (reference sequence). The CDR3 covers 11 residues. V lost 1 base, J lost 7 bases, and 2 bases lay in between. In nucleotides, the CDR3 is TGTGCCAGCAGCTTAGGGAATGAGCAGTTCTTC. Protein: CASSLGNEQFF.

In the case of this clonotype: This may be a read error, as it is one base from a much larger clone. The CDR3: CASSAGLAGVSDMQYF. Written as DNA, the CDR3 is TGTGCCAGCAGTGCCGGACTAGCGGGAGTCAGTGATATGCAGTATTTT. The rearrangement uses TRBV12-3 or TRBV12-4 and TRBJ2-3; 13 bases map to TRBD2. This CDR3 has 16 residues.

J is TRBJ2-3 and V is TRBV5-1, with TRBD1 identical over 9 bases. Unmatched junction bases numbered 15, after V lost 9 bases and J lost 4 bases. CDR1 SGHRS and CDR2 YFSETQ come from the germline V gene. This CDR3 region has 16 residues. The CDR3 protein is CATATGDRVISDTQYF. In nucleotides, the CDR3 is TGCGCCACTGCAACTGGGGACAGGGTTATTTCAGATACGCAGTATTTT.

The chain recombines TRBV18 with TRBJ2-5; 9 bases fit TRBD2. CDR3 length equals 13 residues. V was pared by 0 bases and J by 12 bases, with 5 bases of the junction left unmatched. Germline V gene data show CDR1 as KGHSH and CDR2 as LQKENI. In DNA, the CDR3 is TGTGCCAGCTCACCACCTGCTAGCGGGGACAAGTACTTC. Its protein is CASSPPASGDKYF.

Only a few counts were recorded for this clonotype. The V and J genes are TRBV20-1 and TRBJ1-1; D unclear. The CDR3 totals 11 residues. CDR1 is DFQATT, CDR2 SNEGSKA, per germline (reference sequence). The ends were cut back, 5 bases at V and 8 bases at J, with 12 bases in the middle. CDR3 bases: TGCAGTGCTCGCAACCCAGGCGAAGCTTTCTTT. Its translation is CSARNPGEAFF.

The V gene is TRBV20-1, the J gene TRBJ2-7; no clear D. This CDR3 region has 15 residues. The V and J ends lost 6 bases and 3 bases respectively, with 21 bases between them. Per germline, CDR1 DFQATT and CDR2 SNEGSKA (reference sequence). DNA for the CDR3: TGCAGTGCCCCCCCGGCGACCGCTTTGGACTACGAGCAGTACTTC. It specifies CSAPPATALDYEQYF.

The chain joins TRBV5-1 to TRBJ1-1; D is undetermined. With 0 bases removed from V and 4 bases from J, the gap between germline ends came to 10 bases. Germline CDR1 reads SGHRS; CDR2 reads YFSETQ. CDR3 size: 14 residues. CDR3 nucleotide sequence: TGCGCCAGCAGCTTGGGGCAGGTCAGCACTGAAGCTTTCTTT. Protein: CASSLGQVSTEAFF. Full variable domain (rest looked up from reference TRBV5-1 and TRBJ1-1): KAGVTQTPRYLIKTRGQQVTLSCSPISGHRSVSWYQQTPGQGLQFLFEYFSETQRNKGNFPGRFSGRQFSNSRSEMNVSTLELGDSALYLCASSLGQVSTEAFFGQGTRLTVV.

This clonotype was found a few times. The chain recombines TRBV20-1 with TRBJ2-2; no definite D call. The CDR3 is made up of 12 amino acids. Germline CDR1 and CDR2: DFQATT and SNEGSKA (reference sequence). V lost 5 bases, J lost 6 bases, and 10 bases lay in between. The CDR3 protein is CSASPGAGELFF. In DNA, the CDR3 is TGCAGTGCTTCCCCTGGTGCCGGGGAGCTGTTTTTT.

This clonotype was seen a few times. J is TRBJ1-3 and V is TRBV5-1, with 7 bases aligning to TRBD1. The V and J ends lost 4 bases and 9 bases, in that order; junction bases with no gene match: 10. The CDR3 covers 14 residues. Germline values: CDR1 SGHRS, CDR2 YFSETQ. The DNA for the CDR3 is TGCGCCAGCAGCCCGGGGACAGCCGGGGGCACCATATATTTT. It encodes CASSPGTAGGTIYF.

This clonotype was seen repeatedly, ten times or more. V gene TRBV2 combines with J gene TRBJ1-4; 7 nucleotides line up with TRBD1. The CDR3 is 13 amino acids. J lost 8 bases, V lost 7 bases, and 7 bases had no gene match. Germline assignment: CDR1 SNHLY and CDR2 FYNNEI. CDR3: CASTTGDGEKLFF. The CDR3 nucleotides are TGTGCCAGCACAACAGGGGACGGCGAAAAACTGTTTTTT. Drawing the rest from reference TRBV2 and TRBJ1-4, the complete variable domain is EPEVTQTPSHQVTQMGQEVILRCVPISNHLYFYWYRQILGQKVEFLVSFYNNEISEKSEIFDDQFSVERPDGSNFTLKIRSTKLEDSAMYFCASTTGDGEKLFFGSGTQLSVL.

This clonotype showed up many times. V gene TRBV20-1 combines with J gene TRBJ1-5; tentative D call: TRBD1 (5 bases). The CDR3 is made up of 16 amino acids. The germline V and J ends were trimmed by 3 bases and 4 bases, with 19 bases remaining between them. The V gene's germline CDR1 is DFQATT and CDR2 SNEGSKA (reference sequence). DNA of the CDR3: TGCAGTGCTAGGAACAGGTACCCTGCTATTAATCAGCCCCAGCATTTT. This codes for CSARNRYPAINQPQHF.

This clonotype occurred a few times. The rearrangement uses TRBV12-3 or TRBV12-4 and TRBJ2-1; no clear D. CDR3 size: 12 residues. V lost 8 bases to trimming and J lost 6 bases, with 11 bases between them. The CDR3 here is CASVDGPNEQFF. CDR3 sequence (DNA): TGTGCCAGCGTCGACGGACCCAATGAGCAGTTCTTC.

This clonotype was recorded a few times. This sequence joins TRBV9 and TRBJ2-1; TRBD2 agrees at 11 bases. This CDR3 spans 14 amino acids. Germline assignment: CDR1 SGDLS and CDR2 YYNGEE. The V gene end was trimmed by 2 bases and the J gene end by 8 bases; junction bases not matched to a gene: 3. The CDR3 region is CASSVTSGNDEQFF. DNA of the CDR3: TGTGCCAGCAGCGTGACTAGCGGGAATGATGAGCAGTTCTTC.

This sequence joins TRBV5-1 and TRBJ2-5; 9 bases align to TRBD1. Losses at the gene ends were 3 bases for V and 9 bases for J; bases not matched to a gene: 3. CDR1 and CDR2 (germline): SGHRS, YFSETQ. The CDR3 runs to 12 residues. CDR3 sequence reads: CASSSDRGSQYF. CDR3 DNA: TGCGCCAGCAGCTCGGACAGGGGTTCCCAGTACTTC.